One TCR beta chain is described in this entry. This specimen belongs to a study of blood T cell repertoires in COVID-19. Generated by immunoSEQ multiplex PCR, the TCRdb table keeps only in-frame clones and is missing some. The repertoire holds roughly 220,000 clones, with approximately 82% as singletons. Trimming left V 3 bases short and J 4 bases short, with 14 bases between. The germline V gene has CDR1 SGDLS and CDR2 YYNGEE. CDR3 length: 15 residues. This chain connects TRBV9 to TRBJ1-3; D ambiguous. The specimen was peripheral blood. The sequence was obtained from a woman in her 40s who had recovered from COVID-19. As DNA, the CDR3 is TGTGCCAGCAGCGACCGGACCTCGGGAGGAAACACCATATATTTT. Its protein is CASSDRTSGGNTIYF.